The 28 T cell receptor beta chains presented below share a single source sample, sequenced in a study of blood T cell repertoires in COVID-19. Assay: immunoSEQ multiplex PCR; the TCRdb copy retains only in-frame clones and omits some. The repertoire consists of about 85,000 clones, with around nine tenths occurring once and the leading ten covering about 5.2%. The sequenced material came from peripheral blood. These receptors were collected from a man aged 55-75 years with acute or convalescent COVID-19.

The chain combines TRBV29-1 with TRBJ1-4, with unresolved D. Deletions cut 1 base from V and 8 bases from J, with 20 bases between. The CDR3 consists of 16 residues. Per germline, CDR1 SQVTM and CDR2 ANQGSEA. CDR3 in amino acids: CSVEGAGSHGEEKLFF. The CDR3 DNA reads as TGCAGCGTTGAAGGGGCGGGGTCCCACGGGGAAGAAAAACTGTTTTTT.

This clone was picked up one time. V gene TRBV14 combines with J gene TRBJ1-2; D ambiguous. The CDR3 sequence is 16 residues long. Germline V gives CDR1 SGHDN, CDR2 FVKESK. Trimming pared 0 bases from V and 8 bases from J, leaving 19 bases between. In DNA form, the CDR3 reads TGTGCCAGCAGCCAAGATAGCCCCGACCTAAGCAGAGGCTACACCTTC. Amino acid sequence: CASSQDSPDLSRGYTF.

The chain has TRBV7-8 and TRBJ2-2, with 8 nucleotides matching TRBD1. Germline V gene lookup returns CDR1 SGHVS and CDR2 FQNEAQ. V gave up 3 bases and J gave up 0 bases; unmatched junction bases: 6. CDR3 length: 17 amino acids. This CDR3 reads CASSFRTGPTNTGELFF. CDR3 DNA: TGTGCCAGCAGCTTCCGGACAGGGCCTACGAACACCGGGGAGCTGTTTTTT. Variable domain in full (rest from reference TRBV7-8 and TRBJ2-2): GAGVSQSPRYKVAKRGQDVALRCDPISGHVSLFWYQQALGQGPEFLTYFQNEAQLDKSGLPSDRFFAERPEGSVSTLKIQRTQQEDSAVYLCASSFRTGPTNTGELFFGEGSRLTVL.

This chain connects TRBV4-3 to TRBJ1-2, with 8 bases identical to TRBD1. CDR1 LGHNA and CDR2 YSLEER come from the germline V gene. The CDR3 contains 14 residues. Trimming at V came to 0 bases and at J to 7 bases, leaving 4 bases not matched to a gene. As DNA, the CDR3 is TGCGCCAGCAGCCAAGATTTGCAGGGGGCTGGCTACACCTTC. It codes for CASSQDLQGAGYTF.

The chain recombines TRBV6-5 with TRBJ1-1; unclear D gene. Trimming took off 4 bases at V and 4 bases at J, with 10 bases between the two ends. The germline V gene has CDR1 MNHEY and CDR2 SVGAGI. The CDR3 length is 13 residues. The CDR3 region has the DNA TGTGCCAGCAGTTTTGCGGGAAGCACTGAAGCTTTCTTT. Protein sequence: CASSFAGSTEAFF.

This clone appeared once. The V call is TRBV10-3, the J call TRBJ2-5, with D possibly being TRBD2 (6 bases). Trimming removed 3 bases at V and 1 base at J, with 12 bases between. The CDR3 spans 15 residues. Per germline, CDR1 ENHRY and CDR2 SYGVKD. CDR3 sequence: CAISDIGGTQETQYF. For the CDR3, the DNA is TGTGCCATCAGTGATATTGGGGGGACCCAAGAGACCCAGTACTTC.

The rearrangement links TRBV27 to TRBJ1-6; possibly TRBD1 for D (6 bases). With 2 bases removed from V and 8 bases from J, the gap between germline ends came to 10 bases. CDR3 length: 14 residues. CDR1 MNHEY and CDR2 SMNVEV come from the germline V gene (reference sequence). CDR3 coding DNA: TGTGCCAGCAGTTTAATCAGGGGCCATTCACCCCTCCACTTT. Translation: CASSLIRGHSPLHF.

The chain has TRBV7-2 and TRBJ1-6; no firm D call. The ends were cut back, 0 bases at V and 8 bases at J, with 11 bases in the middle. This CDR3 has 15 amino acids. CDR1 and CDR2 from the germline V gene are SGHTA and FQGNSA. CDR3 nucleotides: TGTGCCAGCAGCTTAGCAGTCTTAGTAGATTCACCCCTCCACTTT. Translating it yields CASSLAVLVDSPLHF.

CDR3 loop: CASSLILTEAFF. CDR3 nucleotides: TGTGCCAGCAGCTTGATCTTGACTGAAGCTTTCTTT. The V gene is TRBV5-8, the J gene TRBJ1-1; the D is unclear. In germline, CDR1 is SGHTS, CDR2 YDEGEE. The CDR3 is 12 amino acids. V dropped 1 base and J dropped 5 bases, with 6 bases sitting between them.

The chain joins TRBV7-6 to TRBJ1-2; no clear D. CDR1 is SGHVS and CDR2 is FNYEAQ in the germline V gene. The CDR3 length is 15 residues. The V gene lost 3 bases and the J gene lost 4 bases, with 15 bases spanning the gap. The CDR3 nucleotides are TGTGCCAGCAGCTTGGAACAGAACTCACCCTATGGCTACACCTTC. Translating gives CASSLEQNSPYGYTF.

The chain links TRBV5-8 to TRBJ1-5; 8 bases are a match to TRBD1. Germline lookup yields CDR1 SGHTS and CDR2 YDEGEE. Losses at the gene ends were 4 bases for V and 3 bases for J; bases not matched to a gene: 6. This CDR3 is built from 15 residues. CDR3 loop: CASSPGQGPNQPQHF. The CDR3, as DNA: TGTGCCAGCAGCCCTGGACAGGGCCCCAATCAGCCCCAGCATTTT.

The chain links TRBV27 to TRBJ1-1; a possible D gene is TRBD1 (6 bases). From germline, CDR1 is MNHEY and CDR2 SMNVEV (reference sequence). CDR3 length: 14 amino acids. V lost 6 bases and J 5 bases, leaving 16 bases between the germline ends. The CDR3 loop reads CASSLNPGATEAFF. The CDR3 coding sequence is TGTGCCAGCAGCTTAAATCCAGGGGCAACTGAAGCTTTCTTT.

The chain has TRBV19 and TRBJ2-5; D is ambiguous. The length of the CDR3 is 13 residues. Between the trimmed V and J ends, which lost 4 bases and 5 bases, there was a span of 11 bases. Looked up from germline, CDR1 is LNHDA and CDR2 is SQIVND (reference sequence). The CDR3 sequence is CASSTNLQETQYF. The CDR3 DNA reads TGTGCCAGTAGTACCAACCTCCAGGAGACCCAGTACTTC.

The chain is built from TRBV30 and TRBJ2-5; TRBD1 matches at 12 bases. J gave up 6 bases and V 1 base, and 6 bases lay outside the gene matches. Germline V gene data show CDR1 as GTSNPN and CDR2 as SVGIG (reference sequence). The CDR3 covers 15 residues. CDR3 nucleotide sequence: TGTGCCTGGAGTGGGGGGACAGGGGGCGCGAAGACCCAGTACTTC. This codes for CAWSGGTGGAKTQYF.

The chain links TRBV3-1 (or the pseudogene TRBV3-2) to TRBJ1-2, with 7 bases fitting TRBD1. In germline, CDR1 is LGHDT, CDR2 YNNKEL (reference sequence). V lost 1 base to trimming and J lost 5 bases; unmatched junction nucleotides: 16. This CDR3 is built from 18 residues. The CDR3 coding sequence is TGTGCCAGCAGCCAAGCGGGACAGTCGATCGCTTCTAGGTATGGCTACACCTTC. This gives the protein CASSQAGQSIASRYGYTF.

The sample holds one count of this clone. This chain connects TRBV27 to TRBJ1-2, with TRBD1 as a possible D gene (5 bases). The CDR3 runs 14 residues. The germline V and J ends were trimmed by 3 bases and 1 base, with 9 bases remaining between them. Per the germline V gene, CDR1 is MNHEY and CDR2 is SMNVEV (reference sequence). CDR3 nucleotides: TGTGCCAGCAGTTTTCAGGGTAGTAACTATGGCTACACCTTC. It encodes CASSFQGSNYGYTF.

The chain couples TRBV9 to TRBJ1-1, with D perhaps TRBD1 (6 bases). The length of the CDR3 is 14 residues. Germline V gives CDR1 SGDLS, CDR2 YYNGEE. The ends were cut back, 2 bases at V and 0 bases at J, with 8 bases in the middle. CDR3 in DNA: TGTGCCAGCAGCGTGGGACACCTGAACACTGAAGCTTTCTTT. Translation: CASSVGHLNTEAFF.

The J gene is TRBJ1-1, the V gene TRBV6-5; D perhaps matches TRBD1 (6 bases). Germline values: CDR1 MNHEY, CDR2 SVGAGI. Trimming cost V 4 bases and J 1 base, with 10 bases left between them. CDR3 size: 14 residues. CDR3 nucleotide sequence: TGTGCCAGCAGTTCCGGGACACCGAACACTGAAGCTTTCTTT. This encodes CASSSGTPNTEAFF.

This chain connects TRBV9 to TRBJ2-3, with 9 bases lining up with TRBD2. The CDR3 is 16 residues long. Trimming removed 4 bases from V and 3 bases from J; junction bases left unmatched: 9. Germline CDR1 and CDR2: SGDLS and YYNGEE. CDR3 region: CASSQTAGGRTDTQYF. The CDR3 bases are TGTGCCAGCAGCCAAACTGCGGGGGGGCGGACAGATACGCAGTATTTT.

CDR3 DNA: TGTGCCAGCAGCATCCGGGACAGAGGACACGAGCAGTACTTC. Its protein is CASSIRDRGHEQYF. The V gene is TRBV11-2, the J gene TRBJ2-7; 7 bases agree with TRBD1. The length of the CDR3 is 14 residues. The trim removed 5 bases at V and 5 bases at J, leaving 9 bases unmatched. CDR1 and CDR2 from the germline V gene are SGHAT and FQNNGV.

This clone appeared once. The V call is TRBV21-1, the J call TRBJ1-5; whether TRBD1, the table's D call, matches the DNA was not checked. TRBV21-1 is a recognized pseudogene. This CDR3 is 20 amino acids long. The CDR3 protein is CASSKESRDRGSLENQPQHF. Here the CDR3 DNA reads TGTGCCAGCAGCAAGGAGAGCAGAGACAGGGGAAGTCTAGAGAATCAGCCCCAGCATTTT.

In nucleotides, the CDR3 is TGTGCCACCTCGACACAGGGAAAAGGGGAGCTGTTTTTT. Translated, it gives CATSTQGKGELFF. V and J are TRBV24-1 and TRBJ2-2; a weak D match, TRBD1 (6 bases). The V gene's germline CDR1 is KGHDR and CDR2 SFDVKD. This CDR3 comprises 13 residues. Trimming pared 9 bases from V and 8 bases from J, leaving 15 bases between.

This sequence joins TRBV20-1 and TRBJ2-3; 11 bases align to TRBD2. Germline V gene sequence: CDR1 DFQATT, CDR2 SNEGSKA (reference sequence). The CDR3 totals 16 residues. V lost 3 bases to trimming and J lost 2 bases; unmatched junction nucleotides: 7. This CDR3 reads CSASSGGAIHTDTQYF. CDR3 bases: TGCAGTGCTAGTAGCGGGGGGGCCATACACACAGATACGCAGTATTTT.

The chain links TRBV2 to TRBJ1-5, with D maybe TRBD1 (5 bases). CDR3 length: 12 amino acids. CDR1 and CDR2 from the germline V gene are SNHLY and FYNNEI. The ends were cut back, 7 bases at V and 10 bases at J, with 14 bases in the middle. The CDR3 bases are TGTGCCAGCATGGGGGGTTCAGGACCCCAGCATTTT. It encodes CASMGGSGPQHF.

V gene TRBV2 combines with J gene TRBJ1-1, with a tentative D call TRBD1 (6 bases). CDR3 size: 14 residues. Germline values: CDR1 SNHLY, CDR2 FYNNEI. The ends were cut back, 2 bases at V and 3 bases at J, with 10 bases in the middle. CDR3 nucleotides: TGTGCCAGCAGTGAACGGACAGCCTACACTGAAGCTTTCTTT. This gives the protein CASSERTAYTEAFF. Supplemented by reference TRBV2 and TRBJ1-1, the full variable domain reads EPEVTQTPSHQVTQMGQEVILRCVPISNHLYFYWYRQILGQKVEFLVSFYNNEISEKSEIFDDQFSVERPDGSNFTLKIRSTKLEDSAMYFCASSERTAYTEAFFGQGTRLTVV.

On this clone: At one end, the junction sequence differs from germline, possibly due to a read error. This rearrangement joins TRBV7-9 to TRBJ1-1; D is undetermined. Germline CDR1 and CDR2: SEHNR and FQNEAQ (reference sequence). The CDR3 sequence is 14 residues long. The CDR3 protein is CASSRMTPNPEAFF. CDR3 DNA: TGTGCCAGCAGCCGTATGACACCGAACCCTGAAGCTTTCTTT.

As DNA, the CDR3 is TGTGCCAGCAGTTATTCCAGGGAGGGCGAACAGCCCCAGCATTTT. Amino acid sequence: CASSYSREGEQPQHF. The chain is built from TRBV6-2 or TRBV6-3 and TRBJ1-5; D might be TRBD1 (5 bases). In germline, CDR1 is MNHEY, CDR2 SVGEGT. CDR3 size: 15 residues. Trimming pared 3 bases from V and 7 bases from J, leaving 16 bases between.

The chain employs TRBV7-2 and TRBJ2-7, with 9 positions matching TRBD2. The trim removed 1 base at V and 4 bases at J, leaving 5 bases unmatched. The CDR3 sequence is 15 residues long. Germline loops: CDR1 SGHTA, CDR2 FQGNSA. The CDR3 nucleotides read TGTGCCAGCAGCTTAGATAGCGGGGGTAGGTACGAGCAGTACTTC. This encodes CASSLDSGGRYEQYF. The complete variable domain, with remaining parts taken from reference TRBV7-2 and TRBJ2-7, reads GAGVSQSPSNKVTEKGKDVELRCDPISGHTALYWYRQSLGQGLEFLIYFQGNSAPDKSGLPSDRFSAERTGGSVSTLTIQRTQQEDSAVYLCASSLDSGGRYEQYFGPGTRLTVT.